Listed below are T cell receptor beta chains from one sample, sequenced in a study of graft-versus-host responses after intestinal transplantation. Clones were read by immunoSEQ multiplex PCR, and TCRdb kept only the in-frame ones, dropping some. This sample carries some 100,000 clones, 80% to 95% of them seen once, and the ten largest clones take around 0.067%. No antigen has been assigned to these receptors. Source: unstimulated CD8+ T cells sorted from spleen or lymph node cells, taken before transplant. Every receptor here comes from a human donor who was the organ donor for an intestinal transplant. The CDR3 runs from the conserved cysteine through the conserved F or W. Each record gives: V gene, clone size, D gene, J gene, CDR3 protein, CDR3 DNA. A D gene is named only where the DNA matches it firmly. A clone size is listed for some rows: how often the clone was seen (once, few, many), or a class if it is expanded.

TRBV2	-	TRBD1	TRBJ1-2	CASTNTDRVGYTF	TGTGCCAGCACCAACACTGACAGGGTTGGCTACACCTTC
TRBV28	-	-	TRBJ2-3	CASSGLARADTQYF	TGTGCCAGCAGTGGATTGGCGCGGGCAGATACGCAGTATTTT
TRBV10-3	-	TRBD2	TRBJ2-3	CAISEPYTSASTDTQYF	TGTGCCATCAGTGAGCCCTATACTAGCGCCAGCACAGATACGCAGTATTTT
TRBV9	once	-	TRBJ2-5	CASSGGDHGPQYF	TGTGCCAGCAGCGGGGGGGATCATGGTCCGCAGTACTTC
TRBV5-1	-	TRBD1	TRBJ1-3	CASSFSTGGFGNTIYF	TGCGCCAGCAGCTTTTCTACAGGGGGCTTTGGAAACACCATATATTTT
TRBV27	-	-	TRBJ2-7	CASSSGRGHYEQYF	TGTGCCAGCAGTTCCGGACGGGGACATTACGAGCAGTACTTC
TRBV4-1	-	TRBD2	TRBJ2-1	CASSSHSGVNYNEQFF	TGCGCCAGCAGTTCACATAGCGGGGTGAACTACAATGAGCAGTTCTTC
TRBV7-8	-	TRBD1	TRBJ2-1	CASSPGQGFYEQFF	TGTGCCAGCAGCCCGGGACAGGGTTTTTATGAGCAGTTCTTC
TRBV30	few	-	TRBJ1-6	CAWSVWQANSPLHF	TGTGCCTGGAGTGTTTGGCAGGCGAATTCACCCCTCCACTTT
TRBV4-1	once	TRBD1	TRBJ1-4	CASSLSPGQGGLREKLFF	TGCGCCAGCAGCCTTTCTCCGGGACAGGGAGGTTTGCGTGAAAAACTGTTTTTT
TRBV2	-	TRBD1	TRBJ1-5	CASSDLDRRNPQHF	TGTGCCAGCAGTGATTTGGACAGGAGGAATCCCCAGCATTTT
TRBV6-5	once	-	TRBJ2-3	CASSYAQPSTDTQYF	TGTGCCAGCAGTTACGCACAGCCTAGCACAGATACGCAGTATTTT
TRBV10-3	-	-	TRBJ2-5	CAISESLASQETQYF	TGTGCCATCAGTGAGTCTCTAGCGTCTCAAGAGACCCAGTACTTC
TRBV5-1	-	TRBD2	TRBJ2-7	CASSLAYSSTPGLAGHRPYEQYF	TGCGCCAGCAGCTTGGCCTATAGCTCCACACCGGGACTAGCGGGGCACCGGCCCTACGAGCAGTACTTC
TRBV4-1	-	-	TRBJ2-7	CASSQGQGTYEQYF	TGCGCCAGCAGCCAAGGCCAGGGAACCTACGAGCAGTACTTC
TRBV27	-	-	TRBJ2-3	CASGPRVISTDTQYF	TGTGCCAGCGGGCCTCGAGTGATTAGCACAGATACGCAGTATTTT
TRBV2	-	-	TRBJ2-7	CASMVSSYEQYF	TGTGCCAGCATGGTCAGCTCCTACGAGCAGTACTTC
TRBV9	-	TRBD2	TRBJ2-1	CASSVVASGTNEQFF	TGTGCCAGCAGCGTAGTGGCTAGCGGAACAAATGAGCAGTTCTTC
TRBV29-1	-	TRBD1	TRBJ1-2	CSGTGGDNYGYTF	TGCAGCGGCACAGGGGGAGACAACTATGGCTACACCTTC
TRBV7-9	-	-	TRBJ2-1	CASSLGQETAYNEQFF	TGTGCCAGCAGCTTAGGACAGGAGACTGCCTACAATGAGCAGTTCTTC
TRBV29-1	-	-	TRBJ2-5	CSVDSSFSVVQETQYF	TGCAGCGTTGACTCATCTTTTTCGGTCGTCCAAGAGACCCAGTACTTC
TRBV28	-	-	TRBJ2-7	CASSGSGWNGEQYF	TGTGCCAGCAGTGGAAGCGGATGGAATGGGGAGCAGTACTTC
TRBV6-1	-	-	TRBJ2-5	CASSDYVPGAAQYF	TGTGCCAGCAGTGACTACGTGCCTGGGGCGGCCCAGTACTTC
TRBV5-4	-	TRBD2	TRBJ2-2	CASSLGLAGGLNTGELFF	TGTGCCAGCAGCTTGGGTCTAGCGGGGGGGTTGAACACCGGGGAGCTGTTTTTT
TRBV28	-	-	TRBJ2-1	CASSFGREPYNEQFF	TGTGCCAGCAGTTTTGGCAGGGAACCCTACAATGAGCAGTTCTTC
TRBV6-4	once	TRBD1	TRBJ2-7	CASSENGQGSYEQYF	TGTGCCAGCAGTGAAAACGGACAGGGTTCCTACGAGCAGTACTTC
TRBV7-9	-	-	TRBJ1-4	CASSPSNEKLFF	TGTGCCAGCAGCCCTAGTAATGAAAAACTGTTTTTT
TRBV30	-	-	TRBJ1-4	CAWSHDGVDEKLFF	TGTGCCTGGAGCCACGACGGGGTAGATGAAAAACTGTTTTTT
TRBV30	-	-	TRBJ1-5	CAFVQPQHF	TGTGCCTTCGTTCAGCCCCAGCATTTT
TRBV15	-	-	TRBJ1-1	CATSAGGANTEAFF	TGTGCCACCAGTGCTGGGGGGGCAAACACTGAAGCTTTCTTT
TRBV9	-	-	TRBJ2-3	CASSVGGSTDTQYF	TGTGCCAGCAGCGTTGGCGGGAGCACAGATACGCAGTATTTT
TRBV7-3	-	-	TRBJ2-5	CASSLTASYGETQYF	TGTGCCAGCAGCTTAACCGCTAGCTATGGTGAGACCCAGTACTTC
TRBV27	-	-	TRBJ1-1	CASMRSRDWVNTEAFF	TGTGCCAGCATGAGGAGCAGGGATTGGGTGAACACTGAAGCTTTCTTT
TRBV9	once	-	TRBJ2-7	CASSVGGPSYEQYF	TGTGCCAGCAGCGTAGGAGGGCCCTCCTACGAGCAGTACTTC
TRBV19	-	TRBD1	TRBJ1-1	CASSTGGGFEAFF	TGTGCCAGCTCTACAGGGGGCGGTTTTGAAGCTTTCTTT
TRBV6-5	-	TRBD2	TRBJ2-7	CASRLAGFYEQYF	TGTGCCAGCAGATTAGCGGGATTTTACGAGCAGTACTTC
TRBV10-2	-	TRBD2	TRBJ2-2	CASSVGGGTLTGELFF	TGCGCCAGCAGTGTTGGCGGGGGAACCCTCACCGGGGAGCTGTTTTTT